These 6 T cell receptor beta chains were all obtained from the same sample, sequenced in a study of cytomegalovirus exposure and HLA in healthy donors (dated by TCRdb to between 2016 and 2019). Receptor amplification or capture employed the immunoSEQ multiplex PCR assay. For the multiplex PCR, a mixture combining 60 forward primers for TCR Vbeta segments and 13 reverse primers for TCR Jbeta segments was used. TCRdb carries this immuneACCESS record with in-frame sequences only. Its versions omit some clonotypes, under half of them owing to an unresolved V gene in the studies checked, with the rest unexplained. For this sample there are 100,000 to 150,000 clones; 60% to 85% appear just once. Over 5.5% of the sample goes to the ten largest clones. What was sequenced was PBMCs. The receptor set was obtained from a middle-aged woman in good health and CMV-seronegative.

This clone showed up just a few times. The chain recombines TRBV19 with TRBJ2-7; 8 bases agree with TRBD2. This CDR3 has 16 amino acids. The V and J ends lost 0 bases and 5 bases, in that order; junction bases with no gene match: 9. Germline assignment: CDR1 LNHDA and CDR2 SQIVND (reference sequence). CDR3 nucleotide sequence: TGTGCCAGTAGTATAGATTATAGCGGGAAGCGCAACGAGCAGTACTTC. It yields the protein CASSIDYSGKRNEQYF. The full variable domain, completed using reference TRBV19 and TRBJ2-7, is DGGITQSPKYLFRKEGQNVTLSCEQNLNHDAMYWYRQDPGQGLRLIYYSQIVNDFQKGDIAEGYSVSREKKESFPLTVTSAQKNPTAFYLCASSIDYSGKRNEQYFGPGTRLTVT.

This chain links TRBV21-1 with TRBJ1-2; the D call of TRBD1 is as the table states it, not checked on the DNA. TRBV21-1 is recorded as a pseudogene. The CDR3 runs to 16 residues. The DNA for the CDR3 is TGTGCCAGCAGCAATTCTCCAGGGACACAGTTCTATGGCTACACCTTC. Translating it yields CASSNSPGTQFYGYTF.

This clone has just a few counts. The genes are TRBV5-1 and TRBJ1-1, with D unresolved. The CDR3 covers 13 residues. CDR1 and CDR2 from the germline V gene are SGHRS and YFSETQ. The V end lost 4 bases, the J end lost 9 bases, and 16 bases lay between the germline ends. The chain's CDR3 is CASSPTVEDKAFF. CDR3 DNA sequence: TGCGCCAGCAGCCCAACCGTCGAGGATAAAGCTTTCTTT.

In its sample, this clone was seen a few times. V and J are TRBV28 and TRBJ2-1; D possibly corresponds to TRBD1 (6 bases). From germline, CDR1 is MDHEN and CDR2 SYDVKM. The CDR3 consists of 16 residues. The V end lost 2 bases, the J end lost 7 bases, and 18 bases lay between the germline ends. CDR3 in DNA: TGTGCCAGCAGTTTAAGGGGGTTGAGGGGGAAGAATGAGCAGTTCTTC. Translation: CASSLRGLRGKNEQFF.

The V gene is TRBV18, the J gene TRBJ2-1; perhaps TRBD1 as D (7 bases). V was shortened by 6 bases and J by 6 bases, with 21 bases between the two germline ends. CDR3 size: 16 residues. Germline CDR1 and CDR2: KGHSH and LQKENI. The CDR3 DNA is TGTGCCAGCTCTTACCTTTCCGGGCAGGGGGGCAATGAGCAGTTCTTC. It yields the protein CASSYLSGQGGNEQFF.

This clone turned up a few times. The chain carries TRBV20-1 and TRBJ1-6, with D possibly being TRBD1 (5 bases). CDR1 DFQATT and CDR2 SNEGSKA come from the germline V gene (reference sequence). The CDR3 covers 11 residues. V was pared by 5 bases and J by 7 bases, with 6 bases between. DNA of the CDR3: TGCAGTGCTCGGGGGAATTCACCCCTCCACTTT. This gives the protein CSARGNSPLHF.